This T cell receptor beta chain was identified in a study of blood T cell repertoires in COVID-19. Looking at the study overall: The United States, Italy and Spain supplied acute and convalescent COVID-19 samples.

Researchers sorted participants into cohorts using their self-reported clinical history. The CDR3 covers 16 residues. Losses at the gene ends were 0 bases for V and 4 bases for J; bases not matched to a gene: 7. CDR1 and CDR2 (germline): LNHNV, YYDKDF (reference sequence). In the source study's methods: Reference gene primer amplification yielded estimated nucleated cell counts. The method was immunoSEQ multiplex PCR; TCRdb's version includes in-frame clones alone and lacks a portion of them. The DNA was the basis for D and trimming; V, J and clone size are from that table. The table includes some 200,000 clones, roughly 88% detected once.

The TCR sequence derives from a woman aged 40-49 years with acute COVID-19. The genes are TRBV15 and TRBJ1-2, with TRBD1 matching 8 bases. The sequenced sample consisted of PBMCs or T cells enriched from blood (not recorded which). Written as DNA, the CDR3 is TGTGCCACCAGCAGAGAAGGGCCAGGGGGCAGCTATGGCTACACCTTC. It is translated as CATSREGPGGSYGYTF. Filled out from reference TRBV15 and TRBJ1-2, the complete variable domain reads DAMVIQNPRYQVTQFGKPVTLSCSQTLNHNVMYWYQQKSSQAPKLLFHYYDKDFNNEADTPDNFQSRRPNTSFCFLDIRSPGLGDTAMYLCATSREGPGGSYGYTFGSGTRLTVV.